The source of this T cell receptor (beta chain) is a study of T cell responses to AZD1222 COVID-19 vaccine. Some clones are missing from TCRdb's copy, which holds only in-frame ones; the method was immunoSEQ multiplex PCR. The sample holds some 120,000 clones, approximately 87% seen once. This CDR3 is built from 13 residues. V lost 3 bases and J 6 bases, leaving 11 bases between the germline ends. Germline V gives CDR1 KGHSH, CDR2 LQKENI. This receptor was identified in an adult in good health. The source was peripheral blood, collected on day 0 of AZD1222 vaccination. The chain is built from TRBV18 and TRBJ1-1; unclear D gene. The CDR3 protein is CASSPSLSPEAFF. In DNA form, the CDR3 reads TGTGCCAGCTCACCCTCGTTAAGCCCTGAAGCTTTCTTT.